This paragraph reports one T cell receptor beta chain. CDR3 size: 12 residues. Per germline, CDR1 MNHNS and CDR2 SASEGT. V was clipped by 6 bases and J by 4 bases, with 9 bases between them. This sample is drawn from a study of graft-versus-host responses after intestinal transplantation. TCRdb's copy holds only in-frame clones and misses some; the assay was immunoSEQ multiplex PCR. The top ten hold around 0.53% of the sample, which has about 25,000 clones, just over 90% seen once. The starting material was PBMCs, obtained 18 days after transplant. The chain couples TRBV6-1 to TRBJ1-1; tentatively, D is TRBD1 (5 bases). The clonotype comes from a human patient who received an intestinal transplant, so some T cells may come from the graft donor. The CDR3 loop reads CASSGGVTEAFF. In DNA form, the CDR3 reads TGTGCCAGCAGCGGGGGGGTCACTGAAGCTTTCTTT.